A single T cell receptor (beta chain) is shown here with its context. The study drew participants aged about 18 to 89 years from approximately 23 US areas. Participant reports of clinical history set cohort assignment. Among Cohort 3 donors, those recovered had two negative PCRs, clearance, or symptom resolution. The entry originates in a study of blood T cell repertoires in COVID-19. As for the study in general: Acute and convalescent COVID-19 specimens originated in the United States, Italy and Spain.

Germline V gene data show CDR1 as MGHRA and CDR2 as YSYEKL. Trimming cost V 6 bases and J 0 bases, with 11 bases left between them. The CDR3 runs to 14 residues. The method was immunoSEQ multiplex PCR; TCRdb's version includes in-frame clones alone and lacks a portion of them. The table records about 330,000 clones, under 90% of them present only once. What was sequenced was PBMCs or T cells enriched from blood (not recorded which). V is TRBV4-1 and J is TRBJ1-1; D gene uncertain. This receptor was taken from a young woman who had recovered from COVID-19. In DNA, the CDR3 is TGCGCCAGCAGTCTCACCGCTATGAACACTGAAGCTTTCTTT. Translation: CASSLTAMNTEAFF.